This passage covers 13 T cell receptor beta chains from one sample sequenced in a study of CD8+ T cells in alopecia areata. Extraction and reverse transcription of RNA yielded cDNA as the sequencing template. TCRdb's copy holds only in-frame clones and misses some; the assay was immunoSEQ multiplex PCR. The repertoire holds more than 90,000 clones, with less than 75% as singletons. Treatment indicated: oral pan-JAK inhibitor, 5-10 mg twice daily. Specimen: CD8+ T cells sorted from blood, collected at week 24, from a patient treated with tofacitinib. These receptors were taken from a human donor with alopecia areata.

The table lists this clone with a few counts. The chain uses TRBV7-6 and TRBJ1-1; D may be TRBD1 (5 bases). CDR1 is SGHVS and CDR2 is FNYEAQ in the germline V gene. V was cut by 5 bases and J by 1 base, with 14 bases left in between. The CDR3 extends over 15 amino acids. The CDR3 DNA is TGTGCCAGCAGCCCAAGGGGAAGGAGGAACACTGAAGCTTTCTTT. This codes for CASSPRGRRNTEAFF.

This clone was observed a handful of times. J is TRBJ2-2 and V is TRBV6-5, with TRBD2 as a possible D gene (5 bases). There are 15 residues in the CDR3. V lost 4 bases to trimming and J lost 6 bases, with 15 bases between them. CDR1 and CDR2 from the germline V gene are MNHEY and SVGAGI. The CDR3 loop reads CASSSRPDGAGELFF. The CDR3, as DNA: TGTGCCAGCAGTTCCCGGCCAGACGGGGCCGGGGAGCTGTTTTTT.

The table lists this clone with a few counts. The CDR3 is CASSFYSGATNTGELFF. The CDR3 DNA reads TGTGCCAGCAGCTTTTATAGCGGGGCGACGAACACCGGGGAGCTGTTTTTT. The rearrangement joins TRBV11-2 to TRBJ2-2; 8 nucleotides line up with TRBD2. J lost 0 bases, V lost 3 bases, and 6 bases had no gene match. The germline gives CDR1 SGHAT, CDR2 FQNNGV. This CDR3 is 17 amino acids long.

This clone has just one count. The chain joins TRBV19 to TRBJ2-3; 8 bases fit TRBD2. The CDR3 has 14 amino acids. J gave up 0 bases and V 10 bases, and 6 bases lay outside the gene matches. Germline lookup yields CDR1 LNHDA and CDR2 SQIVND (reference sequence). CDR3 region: CATSQRGSTDTQYF. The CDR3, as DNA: TGTGCCACCTCTCAGCGGGGGAGCACAGATACGCAGTATTTT.

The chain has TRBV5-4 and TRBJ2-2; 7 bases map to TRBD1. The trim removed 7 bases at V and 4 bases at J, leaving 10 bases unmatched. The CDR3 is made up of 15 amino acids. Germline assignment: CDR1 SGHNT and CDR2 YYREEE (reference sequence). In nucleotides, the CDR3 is TGTGCCAGCTCCCTTAAGGGACAGCTCACCGGGGAGCTGTTTTTT. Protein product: CASSLKGQLTGELFF.

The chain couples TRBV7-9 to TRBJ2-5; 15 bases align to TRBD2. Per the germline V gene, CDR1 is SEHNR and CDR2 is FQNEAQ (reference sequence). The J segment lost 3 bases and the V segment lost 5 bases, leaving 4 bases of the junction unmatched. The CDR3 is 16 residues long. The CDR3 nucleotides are TGTGCCAGCAGCCCCGGACTAGCGGGGGGGAAAGAGACCCAGTACTTC. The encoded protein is CASSPGLAGGKETQYF.

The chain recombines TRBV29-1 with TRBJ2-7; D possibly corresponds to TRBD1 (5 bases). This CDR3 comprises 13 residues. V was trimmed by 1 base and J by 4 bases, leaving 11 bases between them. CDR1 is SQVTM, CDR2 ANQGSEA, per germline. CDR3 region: CSVEAPGSYEQYF. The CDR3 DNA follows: TGCAGCGTTGAAGCCCCAGGGTCTTACGAGCAGTACTTC.

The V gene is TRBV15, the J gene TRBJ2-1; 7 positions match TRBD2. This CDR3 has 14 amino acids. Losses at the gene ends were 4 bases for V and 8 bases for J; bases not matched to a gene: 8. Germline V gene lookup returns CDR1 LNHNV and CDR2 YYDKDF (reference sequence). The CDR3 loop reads CATSTGLVGYEQFF. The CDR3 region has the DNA TGTGCCACCAGCACTGGACTAGTCGGGTATGAGCAGTTCTTC.

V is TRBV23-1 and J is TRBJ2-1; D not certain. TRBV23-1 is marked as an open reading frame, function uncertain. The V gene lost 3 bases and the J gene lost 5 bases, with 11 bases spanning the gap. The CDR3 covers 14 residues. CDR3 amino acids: CASSQGWYHNEQFF. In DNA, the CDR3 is TGCGCCAGCAGTCAGGGCTGGTACCACAATGAGCAGTTCTTC.

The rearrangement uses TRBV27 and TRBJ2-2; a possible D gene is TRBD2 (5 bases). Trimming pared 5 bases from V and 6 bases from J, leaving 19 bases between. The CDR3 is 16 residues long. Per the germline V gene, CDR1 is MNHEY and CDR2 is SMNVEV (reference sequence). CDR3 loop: CASSPSGLSGPGELFF. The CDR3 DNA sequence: TGTGCCAGCAGTCCCAGCGGACTCTCTGGACCCGGGGAGCTGTTTTTT.

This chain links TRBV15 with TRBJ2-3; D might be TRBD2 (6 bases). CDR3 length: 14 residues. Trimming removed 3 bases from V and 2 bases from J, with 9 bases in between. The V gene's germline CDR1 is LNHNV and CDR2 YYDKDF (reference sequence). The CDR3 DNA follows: TGTGCCACCAGCAGGGGACTTGTCACAGATACGCAGTATTTT. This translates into CATSRGLVTDTQYF.

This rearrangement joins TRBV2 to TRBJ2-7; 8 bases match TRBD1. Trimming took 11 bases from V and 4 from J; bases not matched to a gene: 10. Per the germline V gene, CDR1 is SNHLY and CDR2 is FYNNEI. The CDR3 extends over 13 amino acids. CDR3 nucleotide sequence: TGTGCCGTAGAAGGACAGGGCTTTTACGAGCAGTACTTC. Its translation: CAVEGQGFYEQYF.

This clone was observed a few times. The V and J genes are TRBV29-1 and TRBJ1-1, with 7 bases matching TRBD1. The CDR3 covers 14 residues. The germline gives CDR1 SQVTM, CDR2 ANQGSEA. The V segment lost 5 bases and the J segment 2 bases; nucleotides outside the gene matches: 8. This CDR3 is CSVQGGAINTEAFF. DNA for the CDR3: TGCAGCGTTCAGGGGGGGGCAATTAACACTGAAGCTTTCTTT.